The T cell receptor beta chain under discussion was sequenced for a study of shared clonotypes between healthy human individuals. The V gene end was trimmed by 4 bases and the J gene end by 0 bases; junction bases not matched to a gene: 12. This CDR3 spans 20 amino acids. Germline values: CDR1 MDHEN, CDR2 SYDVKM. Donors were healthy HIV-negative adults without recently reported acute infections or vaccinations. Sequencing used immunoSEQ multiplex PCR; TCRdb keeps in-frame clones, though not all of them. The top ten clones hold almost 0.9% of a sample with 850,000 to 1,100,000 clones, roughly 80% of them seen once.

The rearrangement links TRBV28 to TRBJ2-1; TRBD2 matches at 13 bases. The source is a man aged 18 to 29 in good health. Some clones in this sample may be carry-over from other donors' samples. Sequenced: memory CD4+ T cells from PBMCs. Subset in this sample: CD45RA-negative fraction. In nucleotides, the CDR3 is TGTGCCAGCAGTTCCCGAGGACTAGCGGGAGTCCAACACTCCTACAATGAGCAGTTCTTC. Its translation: CASSSRGLAGVQHSYNEQFF.